This section outlines one T cell receptor beta chain sequence together with its context. The PCR used 60 Vbeta and 13 Jbeta primers. Sequencing used immunoSEQ multiplex PCR; TCRdb keeps in-frame clones, though not all of them. Of about 140,000 clones detected, 75% to 85% appear once; the ten largest clones hold approximately 1%. This entry comes from a study of cytomegalovirus exposure and HLA in healthy donors. In germline, CDR1 is LGHNA, CDR2 YSLEER. The V gene end was trimmed by 1 base and the J gene end by 2 bases; junction bases not matched to a gene: 3. The CDR3 is made up of 15 amino acids. Sequencing used PBMCs. The sequence derives from a male donor in good health and CMV-seronegative. The chain has TRBV4-3 and TRBJ2-7; 9 bases align to TRBD1. Written as DNA, the CDR3 is TGCGCCAGCAGCCAAGGGACAGGGGTAACCTACGAGCAGTACTTC. It is translated as CASSQGTGVTYEQYF.